This is a list of T cell receptor beta chains from one sample in a study of T cell repertoires in cytomegalovirus infection. Each CDR3 protein gets one entry after TCRdb re-called the reads with MiXCR. The data hold about 530,000 distinct CDR3 sequences, with 26% observed a single time. The sample taken for sequencing was PBMCs. The receptor set was obtained from a human donor in good health (CMV status not recorded). Some clones in this sample may be carry-over from other donors' samples. CDR3s include the opening cysteine and the closing phenylalanine or tryptophan. The D gene is left open where the match is weak. Clone size is not always given. Where it is, it says once, few, many or a class for expanded clones.

clone_size,v_call,d_call,j_call,cdr3_aa,cdr3_nt
few,TRBV6-5,.,TRBJ1-1,CASSAGRGTEAFF,TGTGCCAGCAGTGCGGGGCGAGGCACTGAAGCTTTCTTT
.,TRBV19,TRBD1,TRBJ1-1,CASSTLRGPTEAFF,TGTGCCAGTAGTACCCTAAGGGGGCCCACTGAAGCTTTCTTT
many,TRBV7-2,TRBD2,TRBJ2-3,CASSPSVSGRADTQYF,TGTGCCAGCAGCCCGTCGGTTAGCGGGAGGGCAGATACGCAGTATTTT
many,TRBV7-2,.,TRBJ1-1,CASSLSRANTEAFF,TGTGCCAGCAGCTTAAGCAGGGCTAACACTGAAGCTTTCTTT
.,TRBV12-5,.,TRBJ1-1,CASGLVVQNTEAFF,TGTGCTAGTGGTTTGGTAGTGCAGAACACTGAAGCTTTCTTT
.,TRBV29-1,.,TRBJ1-2,CSVGRAPNYGYTF,TGCAGCGTTGGGCGGGCACCTAACTATGGCTACACCTTC
many,TRBV7-2,.,TRBJ1-1,CASSFTKTEAFF,TGTGCCAGCAGCTTTACCAAGACTGAAGCTTTCTTT
.,TRBV29-1,TRBD2,TRBJ2-5,CSVEDQLAGGRETQYF,TGCAGCGTTGAAGATCAGCTAGCGGGAGGGCGAGAGACCCAGTACTTC
.,TRBV5-1,TRBD2,TRBJ2-1,CASSVTSGRGYNEQFF,TGCGCCAGCAGTGTTACTAGCGGGAGAGGGTACAATGAGCAGTTCTTC
.,TRBV6-2/TRBV6-3,TRBD2,TRBJ2-7,CARPGLEYDEQYF,TGTGCCAGACCCGGACTAGAGTATGACGAGCAGTACTTC
many,TRBV6-5,.,TRBJ1-5,CASSYLPADTNQPQHF,TGTGCCAGCAGTTACTTGCCCGCGGACACGAATCAGCCCCAGCATTTT
.,TRBV23-1,.,TRBJ2-2,CASSRLFF,TGCGCCAGCAGTCGGCTGTTTTTT
few,TRBV15,TRBD2,TRBJ2-1,CATSRDSLAGGGEQFF,TGTGCCACCAGCAGAGATTCCCTAGCGGGAGGGGGTGAGCAGTTCTTC
few,TRBV4-1,.,TRBJ1-4,CASSQESQGRINEKLFF,TGCGCCAGCAGCCAAGAATCCCAGGGGAGGATCAATGAAAAACTGTTTTTT
.,TRBV20-1,TRBD1,TRBJ2-1,CSARAGTGTNEQFF,TGCAGTGCTAGGGCCGGGACAGGGACCAATGAGCAGTTCTTC
once,TRBV20-1,.,TRBJ1-2,CSAWGEQGSYGYTF,TGCAGTGCTTGGGGGGAACAGGGAAGCTATGGCTACACCTTC
many,TRBV7-2,.,TRBJ2-1,CASSPLRDYYNEQFF,TGTGCCAGCAGCCCCCTGCGGGATTACTACAATGAGCAGTTCTTC
.,TRBV11-2,.,TRBJ1-3,CASSPQIWGNSGNTIYF,TGTGCCAGCAGCCCGCAGATTTGGGGAAACTCTGGAAACACCATATATTTT
.,TRBV27,.,TRBJ1-2,CASSPEGPRGYTF,TGTGCCAGCAGTCCCGAGGGACCTCGCGGCTACACCTTC
.,TRBV7-3,.,TRBJ2-3,CASSLSGGGDTQYF,TGTGCCAGCAGCTTAAGTGGAGGAGGAGATACGCAGTATTTT
few,TRBV28,TRBD2,TRBJ2-5,CASSHLGGGEETQYF,TGTGCCAGCAGTCACCTTGGGGGAGGGGAAGAGACCCAGTACTTC
.,TRBV10-3,.,TRBJ2-7,CAISEWQASYEQYF,TGTGCCATCAGTGAATGGCAGGCGTCCTACGAGCAGTACTTC
.,TRBV19,.,TRBJ1-2,CASRQAYGYTF,TGTGCCAGTCGACAGGCCTATGGCTACACCTTC
.,TRBV6-2/TRBV6-3,TRBD2,TRBJ2-1,CASSLMRTSGRGNEQFF,TGTGCCAGCAGTTTAATGCGGACTAGCGGGAGGGGGAATGAGCAGTTCTTC
.,TRBV29-1,TRBD2,TRBJ2-1,CSVEDPGLAGLFSYNEQFF,TGCAGCGTTGAAGACCCGGGACTAGCGGGATTATTCTCCTACAATGAGCAGTTCTTC
few,TRBV20-1,TRBD1,TRBJ1-2,CSAPPGQGKYGYTF,TGCAGTGCTCCACCGGGACAGGGCAAGTATGGCTACACCTTC
few,TRBV7-3,.,TRBJ1-1,CASSLSRDGTEAFF,TGTGCCAGCAGCTTAAGCAGGGATGGCACTGAAGCTTTCTTT
few,TRBV12-3/TRBV12-4,TRBD2,TRBJ2-1,CASSTSSGSSQFF,TGTGCCAGCAGTACTAGTAGCGGGAGTTCGCAGTTCTTC
.,TRBV27,.,TRBJ2-1,CASSPNREGAREVEQFF,TGTGCCAGCAGTCCCAACCGTGAGGGGGCGAGGGAGGTTGAGCAGTTCTTC
.,TRBV12-3/TRBV12-4,TRBD2,TRBJ2-1,CASSPLGGGHRVYEQFF,TGTGCCAGCAGTCCCCTCGGGGGAGGGCATCGTGTTTATGAGCAGTTCTTC
few,TRBV6-6,.,TRBJ1-2,CASSYSIRGTF,TGTGCCAGCAGTTACTCGATAAGGGGCACCTTC
.,TRBV18,TRBD1,TRBJ1-5,CASSPMEGARQPQHF,TGTGCCAGCTCACCAATGGAGGGGGCACGTCAGCCCCAGCATTTT
many,TRBV12-3/TRBV12-4,TRBD2,TRBJ2-7,CASSYGRRSSYEQYF,TGTGCCAGCAGCTACGGGAGGAGGAGCTCCTACGAGCAGTACTTC
many,TRBV12-3/TRBV12-4,.,TRBJ2-3,CASSWSGPVSTDTQYF,TGTGCCAGCAGCTGGAGCGGCCCCGTTAGCACAGATACGCAGTATTTT
few,TRBV19,.,TRBJ1-2,CASSAQGIYGYTF,TGTGCCAGTAGTGCTCAGGGAATCTATGGCTACACCTTC
few,TRBV4-3,.,TRBJ2-7,CASSQDAGYEQYF,TGCGCCAGCAGCCAAGACGCAGGCTACGAGCAGTACTTC
few,TRBV10-3,TRBD2,TRBJ2-1,CAISEIPGTSGYNEQFF,TGTGCCATCAGTGAGATTCCCGGGACTAGCGGCTACAATGAGCAGTTCTTC
many,TRBV6-1,.,TRBJ2-5,CASSERGAETQYF,TGTGCCAGCAGCGAGAGGGGGGCTGAGACCCAGTACTTC
.,TRBV4-1,.,TRBJ2-3,CASSQITQKDTRYF,TGCGCCAGCAGCCAAATCACTCAAAAAGATACGCGGTATTTT
few,TRBV12-3/TRBV12-4,TRBD1,TRBJ1-4,CASSPYRGKNEKLFF,TGTGCCAGCAGTCCCTACAGGGGGAAAAATGAAAAACTGTTTTTT
.,TRBV5-4,.,TRBJ2-3,CASSLARGGGADTQYF,TGTGCCAGCAGCTTGGCCCGAGGGGGGGGGGCAGATACGCAGTATTTT
few,TRBV28,.,TRBJ1-2,CASSLGAAGVDGYTF,TGTGCCAGCAGTTTAGGGGCGGCCGGGGTAGATGGCTACACCTTC
few,TRBV2,TRBD2,TRBJ2-3,CASTGRVSGRTDTQYF,TGTGCCAGCACCGGGAGGGTTAGCGGGAGGACAGATACGCAGTATTTT
few,TRBV20-1,TRBD1,TRBJ1-1,CSHRQGIEAFF,TGCAGTCACCGACAGGGCATTGAAGCTTTCTTT